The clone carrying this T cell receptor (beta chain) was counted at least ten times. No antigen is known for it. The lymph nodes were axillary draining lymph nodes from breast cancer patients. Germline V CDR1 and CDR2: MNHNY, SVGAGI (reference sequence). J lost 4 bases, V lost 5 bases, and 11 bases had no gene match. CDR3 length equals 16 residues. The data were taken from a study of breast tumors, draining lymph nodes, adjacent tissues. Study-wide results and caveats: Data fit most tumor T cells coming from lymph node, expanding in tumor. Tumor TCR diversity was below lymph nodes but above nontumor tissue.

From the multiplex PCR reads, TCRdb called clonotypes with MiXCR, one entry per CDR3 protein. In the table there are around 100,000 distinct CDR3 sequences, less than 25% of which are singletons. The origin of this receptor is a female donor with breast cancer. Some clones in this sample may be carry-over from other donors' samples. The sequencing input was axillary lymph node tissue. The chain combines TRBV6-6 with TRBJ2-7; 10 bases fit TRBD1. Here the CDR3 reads CASSLSPGTGAYEQYF. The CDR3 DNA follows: TGTGCCAGCAGTCTCTCCCCCGGGACAGGGGCTTACGAGCAGTACTTC.